This passage covers 12 T cell receptor beta chains from one sample sequenced in a study of early T cells in non-severe SARS-CoV-2 infection. TCRdb re-called the 5' RACE reads through MiXCR, storing one row per CDR3 protein. The sample includes tens of thousands of distinct CDR3 sequences, approximately 14% of them seen just once. Sequencing was done on a sample of whole blood. The receptors derive from an adult who was a healthcare worker with PCR-confirmed SARS-CoV-2 infection or an uninfected control (not recorded which).

The V gene is TRBV20-1, the J gene TRBJ2-3; D remains ambiguous. V gave up 2 bases and J gave up 3 bases, with 12 bases separating them. The CDR3 consists of 14 residues. Germline V gene data show CDR1 as DFQATT and CDR2 as SNEGSKA (reference sequence). The CDR3 region is CSARYVLVTDTQYF. The CDR3 bases are TGCAGTGCTAGATATGTCCTAGTGACAGATACGCAGTATTTT.

This clonotype was picked up a small number of times. The chain combines TRBV9 with TRBJ2-7; 7 bases are shared with TRBD2. V dropped 3 bases and J dropped 2; count of bases not matched to a gene: 5. This CDR3 has 14 residues. Germline V gene data show CDR1 as SGDLS and CDR2 as YYNGEE. For the CDR3, the DNA is TGTGCCAGCAGCGGGGAGGGGACCCCCTACGAGCAGTACTTC. As protein: CASSGEGTPYEQYF.

The sample holds a few counts of this clonotype. V gene TRBV19 combines with J gene TRBJ2-7; unclear D gene. The germline V and J ends were trimmed by 5 bases and 4 bases, with 15 bases remaining between them. Germline CDR1 and CDR2: LNHDA and SQIVND (reference sequence). This CDR3 comprises 14 residues. The CDR3 DNA reads TGTGCCAGTAGTCAGGTCTCTGGGATTTACGAGCAGTACTTC. Amino acids: CASSQVSGIYEQYF.

The chain has TRBV29-1 and TRBJ2-3; 7 positions match TRBD2. Germline V gene sequence: CDR1 SQVTM, CDR2 ANQGSEA. V was pared by 3 bases and J by 1 base, with 1 base of the junction left unmatched. CDR3 length: 13 amino acids. CDR3 region: CSVDAGGTDTQYF. In DNA form, the CDR3 reads TGCAGCGTTGATGCGGGGGGCACAGATACGCAGTATTTT.

The chain couples TRBV9 to TRBJ2-1; D possibly uses TRBD1 or TRBD2 (6 bases each). The CDR3 consists of 14 residues. The V end lost 2 bases, the J end lost 6 bases, and 12 bases lay between the germline ends. CDR1 is SGDLS and CDR2 is YYNGEE in the germline V gene. CDR3 sequence: CASSVGGLGNEQFF. CDR3 nucleotides: TGTGCCAGCAGCGTTGGGGGGCTCGGCAATGAGCAGTTCTTC. Drawing the rest from reference TRBV9 and TRBJ2-1, the complete variable domain is DSGVTQTPKHLITATGQRVTLRCSPRSGDLSVYWYQQSLDQGLQFLIQYYNGEERAKGNILERFSAQQFPDLHSELNLSSLELGDSALYFCASSVGGLGNEQFFGPGTRLTVL.

The chain employs TRBV2 and TRBJ2-1; TRBD1 or TRBD2 may be the D gene (5 bases each). In germline, CDR1 is SNHLY, CDR2 FYNNEI. The CDR3 has 13 amino acids. The V end lost 11 bases, the J end lost 5 bases, and 16 bases lay between the germline ends. CDR3 sequence reads: CAFVRAGNNEQFF. The CDR3 coding sequence is TGTGCCTTCGTGAGGGCAGGGAACAATGAGCAGTTCTTC.

The V and J genes are TRBV2 and TRBJ2-7, with TRBD1 matching 7 bases. The CDR3 extends over 15 amino acids. Trimming at V came to 6 bases and at J to 0 bases, leaving 8 bases not matched to a gene. CDR1 is SNHLY, CDR2 FYNNEI, per germline. The CDR3 DNA is TGTGCCAGCAGATCCCCCAGGGACAGCTCCTACGAGCAGTACTTC. Amino acid sequence: CASRSPRDSSYEQYF.

This chain joins TRBV11-2 and TRBJ1-1; TRBD1 is a possible D gene (5 bases). CDR1 and CDR2 (germline): SGHAT, FQNNGV. The CDR3 spans 17 residues. The ends were cut back, 1 base at V and 2 bases at J, with 17 bases in the middle. In nucleotides, the CDR3 is TGTGCCAGCAGCTTAGCAGGGAGCAGGGTCCCTAACACTGAAGCTTTCTTT. It yields the protein CASSLAGSRVPNTEAFF. The full variable domain, in which reference TRBV11-2 and TRBJ1-1 provide the parts outside the CDR3, is EAGVAQSPRYKIIEKRQSVAFWCNPISGHATLYWYQQILGQGPKLLIQFQNNGVVDDSQLPKDRFSAERLKGVDSTLKIQPAKLEDSAVYLCASSLAGSRVPNTEAFFGQGTRLTVV.

Ten or more counts support this clonotype. The genes are TRBV20-1 and TRBJ1-3, with D maybe TRBD1 (5 bases). Trimming cost V 0 bases and J 2 bases, with 8 bases left between them. CDR3 length equals 14 residues. Germline-derived CDR1 and CDR2 are DFQATT and SNEGSKA (reference sequence). CDR3 nucleotides: TGCAGTGCTAGAGATCTGGGGCCTGGAAACACCATATATTTT. As protein: CSARDLGPGNTIYF.

This clonotype was seen only a few times. The chain links TRBV11-2 to TRBJ1-2, with 8 bases aligning to TRBD1. The V gene end was trimmed by 5 bases and the J gene end by 2 bases; junction bases not matched to a gene: 7. Germline V gene data show CDR1 as SGHAT and CDR2 as FQNNGV. The CDR3 covers 15 residues. The CDR3 loop reads CASSRWQGANYGYTF. DNA of the CDR3: TGTGCCAGCAGCCGCTGGCAGGGGGCAAACTATGGCTACACCTTC. The entire variable domain, with the rest obtained from reference TRBV11-2 and TRBJ1-2, is as follows: EAGVAQSPRYKIIEKRQSVAFWCNPISGHATLYWYQQILGQGPKLLIQFQNNGVVDDSQLPKDRFSAERLKGVDSTLKIQPAKLEDSAVYLCASSRWQGANYGYTFGSGTRLTVV.

This clonotype was seen many times. This rearrangement joins TRBV24-1 to TRBJ2-7; 8 bases fit TRBD1. The CDR3 consists of 19 residues. Germline CDR1 and CDR2: KGHDR and SFDVKD. Germline trimming cut 6 bases from V and 1 base from J; bases unmatched to any gene: 19. CDR3 sequence reads: CATSPSPGQEIIKSYEQYF. CDR3 sequence (DNA): TGTGCCACCAGTCCCTCCCCGGGACAGGAAATTATCAAATCCTACGAGCAGTACTTC.

This chain links TRBV28 with TRBJ2-7, with a weak D call TRBD1 (6 bases). Germline V gene lookup returns CDR1 MDHEN and CDR2 SYDVKM. V was pared by 5 bases and J by 5 bases, with 16 bases between. The CDR3 extends over 14 amino acids. CDR3 amino acids: CASSRGTWKDEQYF. The CDR3 nucleotides read TGTGCCAGCAGTCGTGGGACATGGAAAGACGAGCAGTACTTC.